This T cell receptor beta chain appears in the sequencing data of a study of blood T cells in healthy people across ages. Study-wide results and caveats: CMV status of donors was unknown, possibly confounding expanded clonotype changes. Estimates based on one million T cells were treated as lower bounds. Aged donors had fewer naive CD4+ cells and lower diversity than long-lived donors.

V gave up 4 bases and J gave up 6 bases, with 22 bases separating them. Germline CDR1 reads MNHNS; CDR2 reads SASEGT. The CDR3 covers 17 residues. Using a J-beta primer mix together with a sample-barcoded 5' primer, a second PCR was run for roughly 7 to 12 cycles. A single record per CDR3 protein comes from TCRdb applying MiXCR to the 5' RACE reads. The sample includes some 1.5 million distinct CDR3 sequences, roughly 27% of them seen just once. About this clonotype: Its antigen is undetermined.

This rearrangement joins TRBV6-1 to TRBJ2-1; D may correspond to TRBD1 or TRBD2 (6 bases each). The sample was blood. This TCR came from a woman aged 25 to 45 in good health. CDR3 residues: CASSGAGLVGGLNEQFF. The CDR3 DNA reads as TGTGCCAGCAGTGGGGCGGGACTCGTAGGGGGGCTCAATGAGCAGTTCTTC.